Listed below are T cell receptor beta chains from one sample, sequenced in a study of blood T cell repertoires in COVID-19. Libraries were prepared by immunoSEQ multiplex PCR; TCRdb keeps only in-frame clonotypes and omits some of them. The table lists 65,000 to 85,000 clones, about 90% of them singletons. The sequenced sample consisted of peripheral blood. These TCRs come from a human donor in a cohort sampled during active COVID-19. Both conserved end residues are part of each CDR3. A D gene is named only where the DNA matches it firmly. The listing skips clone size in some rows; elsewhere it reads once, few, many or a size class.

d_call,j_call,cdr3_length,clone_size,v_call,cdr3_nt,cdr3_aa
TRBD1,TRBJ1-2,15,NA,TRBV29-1,TGCAGCGTCCGGGGACAGGGGTCGACCAACTATGGCTACACCTTC,CSVRGQGSTNYGYTF
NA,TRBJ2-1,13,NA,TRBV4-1,TGCGCCAGCAGCCCCTTCGGGTATGTTGAGCAGTTCTTC,CASSPFGYVEQFF
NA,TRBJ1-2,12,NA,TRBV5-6,TGTGCCAGCAGCTTGGGACTCAATGGCTACACCTTC,CASSLGLNGYTF
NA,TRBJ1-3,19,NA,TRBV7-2,TGTGCCAGCAGCCCGACGACGACTTTGAGGTCGGCGGGGGGAAACACCATATATTTT,CASSPTTTLRSAGGNTIYF
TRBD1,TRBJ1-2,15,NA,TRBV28,TGTGCCAGCAGTCGACAGGGGGCGGACGCGGTTGGCTACACCTTC,CASSRQGADAVGYTF
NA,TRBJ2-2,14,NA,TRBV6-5,TGTGCCAGCAGTTGGCAGGCCAACACCGGGGAGCTGTTTTTT,CASSWQANTGELFF
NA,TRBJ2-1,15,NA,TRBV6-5,TGTGCCTCTTCCCGAGGGGGAGGGCCCGACAATGAGCAGTTCTTC,CASSRGGGPDNEQFF
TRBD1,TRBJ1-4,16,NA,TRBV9,TGTGCCAGCAGCGTTTCGACAGGGATCTTGAATGAAAAACTGTTTTTT,CASSVSTGILNEKLFF
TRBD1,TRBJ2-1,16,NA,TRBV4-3,TGCGCCAGCAGCCAAGATACAGGGGATTCCTACAATGAGCAGTTCTTC,CASSQDTGDSYNEQFF
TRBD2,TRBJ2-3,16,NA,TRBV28,TGTGCCAGCAGTTCTGCGGGGGGGCGAGGCACAGATACGCAGTATTTT,CASSSAGGRGTDTQYF
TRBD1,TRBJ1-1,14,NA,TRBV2,TGTGCCAGCAGCCGACAGGGGGGAGGAACTGAAGCTTTCTTT,CASSRQGGGTEAFF
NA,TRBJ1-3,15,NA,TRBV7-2,TGTGCCAGCAGCTTAGATGGAGGGGACGGAAACACCATATATTTT,CASSLDGGDGNTIYF
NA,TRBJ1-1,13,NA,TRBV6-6,TGTGCCAGCAATTGGCTGACAGCCACTGAAGCTTTCTTT,CASNWLTATEAFF
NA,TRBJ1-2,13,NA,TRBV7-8,TGTGCCAGCAGCTTAGAGTTCAACAGGGACTACACCTTC,CASSLEFNRDYTF
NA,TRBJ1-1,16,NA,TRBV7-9,TGTGCCAGCAGCTTAGGTTTGACAGTCACAAACAATGAAGCTTTCTTT,CASSLGLTVTNNEAFF
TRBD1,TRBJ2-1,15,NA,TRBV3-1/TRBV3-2,TGTGCCAGCAGCCAGGGGACAGACGTTTACAATGAGCAGTTCTTC,CASSQGTDVYNEQFF
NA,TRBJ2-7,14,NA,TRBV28,TGTGCCAGCAGTTTAAAGCCGGGGGTTTACGAGCAGTACTTC,CASSLKPGVYEQYF
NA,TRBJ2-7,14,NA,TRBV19,TGTGCCAGTAGTATTCGGCAGGCCGGTTACGAGCAGTACTTC,CASSIRQAGYEQYF
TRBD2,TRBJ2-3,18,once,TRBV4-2,TGTGCCAGCAGCCAAGAAGAAACTAGCGGGGGTCGAACAGATACGCAGTATTTT,CASSQEETSGGRTDTQYF
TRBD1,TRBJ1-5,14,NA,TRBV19,TGTGCCTCTAGACCCGAGGGGGCATATCAGCCCCAGCATTTT,CASRPEGAYQPQHF
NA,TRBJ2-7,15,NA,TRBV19,TGTGCCAGTAGTAAGGCCGGGATAAGCTCCTACGAGCAGTACTTC,CASSKAGISSYEQYF
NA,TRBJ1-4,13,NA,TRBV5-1,TGCGCCAGCAGCCTCAGGGATAACGAAAAACTGTTTTTT,CASSLRDNEKLFF
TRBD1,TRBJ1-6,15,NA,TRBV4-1,TGCGCCAGCAGCCACCAACAGGGGTCCAATTCACCCCTCCACTTT,CASSHQQGSNSPLHF
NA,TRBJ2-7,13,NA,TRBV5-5,TGTGCCAGCAGCTTGGCCTTGGGGCCGGAGCAGTACTTC,CASSLALGPEQYF
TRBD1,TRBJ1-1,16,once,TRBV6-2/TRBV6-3,TGTGCCAGCAGCCGGGACAGGGGCCATAATACGAACGGGGCTTTCTTT,CASSRDRGHNTNGAFF
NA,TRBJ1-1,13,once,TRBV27,TGTGCCAGCGGCTACAGCCTAAACACTGAAGCTTTCTTT,CASGYSLNTEAFF
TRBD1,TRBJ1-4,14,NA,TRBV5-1,TGCGCCAGCAGGACCGGGACAGGGGATGAAAAACTGTTTTTT,CASRTGTGDEKLFF
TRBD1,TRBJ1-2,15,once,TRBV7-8,TGTGCCAGCAGCCGAGACCTACAGGGGGGCCTTGGCTACACCTTC,CASSRDLQGGLGYTF
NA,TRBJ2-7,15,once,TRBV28,TGTGCCAGCAGTTTAACACGGGGTAGCTCCTACGAGCAGTACTTC,CASSLTRGSSYEQYF